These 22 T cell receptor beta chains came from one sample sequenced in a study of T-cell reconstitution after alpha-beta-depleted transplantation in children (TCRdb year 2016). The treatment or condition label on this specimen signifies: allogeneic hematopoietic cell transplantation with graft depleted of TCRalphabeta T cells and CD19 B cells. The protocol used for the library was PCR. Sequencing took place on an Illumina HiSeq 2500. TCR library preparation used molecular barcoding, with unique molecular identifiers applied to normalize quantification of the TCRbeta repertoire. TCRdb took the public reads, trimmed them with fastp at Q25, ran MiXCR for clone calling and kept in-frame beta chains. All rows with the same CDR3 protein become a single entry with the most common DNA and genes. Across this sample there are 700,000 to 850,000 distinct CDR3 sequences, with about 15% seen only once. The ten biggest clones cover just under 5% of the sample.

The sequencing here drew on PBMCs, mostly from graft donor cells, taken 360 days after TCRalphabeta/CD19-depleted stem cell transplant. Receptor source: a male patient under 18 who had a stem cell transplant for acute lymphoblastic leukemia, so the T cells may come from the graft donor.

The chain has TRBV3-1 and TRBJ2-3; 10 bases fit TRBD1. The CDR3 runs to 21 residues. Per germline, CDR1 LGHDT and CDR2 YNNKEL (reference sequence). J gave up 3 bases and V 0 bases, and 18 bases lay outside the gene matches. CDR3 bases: TGTGCCAGCAGCCAAGAACGTCAGGGGCGACAGGGGGCGAGGGAGACAGATACGCAGTATTTT. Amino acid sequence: CASSQERQGRQGARETDTQYF.

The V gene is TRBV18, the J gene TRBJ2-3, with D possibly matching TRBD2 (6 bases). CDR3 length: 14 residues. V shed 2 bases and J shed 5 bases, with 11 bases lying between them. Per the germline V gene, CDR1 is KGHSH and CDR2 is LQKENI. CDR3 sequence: CASSPASAGDTQYF. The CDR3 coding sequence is TGTGCCAGCTCACCAGCTAGCGCGGGAGATACGCAGTATTTT.

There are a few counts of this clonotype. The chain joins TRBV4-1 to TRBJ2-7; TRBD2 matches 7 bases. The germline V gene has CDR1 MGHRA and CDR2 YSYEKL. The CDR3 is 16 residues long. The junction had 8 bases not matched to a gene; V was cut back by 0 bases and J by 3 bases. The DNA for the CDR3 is TGCGCCAGCAGCCAAGATGGGCGGGAGAAGGGCTACGAGCAGTACTTC. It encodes CASSQDGREKGYEQYF.

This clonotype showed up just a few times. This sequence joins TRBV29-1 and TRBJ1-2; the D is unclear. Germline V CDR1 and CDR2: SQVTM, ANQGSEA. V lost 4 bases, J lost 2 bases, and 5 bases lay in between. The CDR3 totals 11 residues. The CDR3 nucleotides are TGCAGCGTTGTAGAGAACTATGGCTACACCTTC. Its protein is CSVVENYGYTF.

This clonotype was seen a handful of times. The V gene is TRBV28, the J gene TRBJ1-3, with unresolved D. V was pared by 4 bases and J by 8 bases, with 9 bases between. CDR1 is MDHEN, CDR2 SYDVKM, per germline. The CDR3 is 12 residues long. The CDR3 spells CASSSPADTIYF. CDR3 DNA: TGTGCCAGCAGTTCACCAGCTGACACCATATATTTT. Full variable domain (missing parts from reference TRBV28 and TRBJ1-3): DVKVTQSSRYLVKRTGEKVFLECVQDMDHENMFWYRQDPGLGLRLIYFSYDVKMKEKGDIPEGYSVSREKKERFSLILESASTNQTSMYLCASSSPADTIYFGEGSWLTVV.

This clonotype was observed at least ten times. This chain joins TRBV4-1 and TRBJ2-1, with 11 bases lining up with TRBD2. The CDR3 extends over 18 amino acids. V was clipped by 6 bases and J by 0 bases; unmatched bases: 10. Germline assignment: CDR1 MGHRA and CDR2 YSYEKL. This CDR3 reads CASRPLRTSGSSYNEQFF. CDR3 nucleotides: TGCGCCAGCAGGCCACTTCGCACTAGCGGGAGCTCCTACAATGAGCAGTTCTTC.

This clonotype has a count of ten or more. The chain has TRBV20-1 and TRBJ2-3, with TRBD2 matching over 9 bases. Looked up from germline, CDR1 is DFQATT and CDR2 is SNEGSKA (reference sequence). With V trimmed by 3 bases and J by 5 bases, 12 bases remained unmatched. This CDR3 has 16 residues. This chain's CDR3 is CSASPEIAGAGDTQYF. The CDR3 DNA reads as TGCAGTGCTAGTCCGGAGATAGCGGGAGCGGGAGATACGCAGTATTTT.

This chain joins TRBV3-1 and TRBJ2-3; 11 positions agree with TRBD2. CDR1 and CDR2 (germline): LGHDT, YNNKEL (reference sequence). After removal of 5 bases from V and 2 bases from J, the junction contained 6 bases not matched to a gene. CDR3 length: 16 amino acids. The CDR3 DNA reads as TGTGCCAGCAGCAAGGGACTAGCGGTACCCACAGATACGCAGTATTTT. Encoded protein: CASSKGLAVPTDTQYF.

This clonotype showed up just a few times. The CDR3: CASSLATSGWSADTQYF. CDR3 bases: TGTGCCAGCAGTTTAGCGACTAGCGGGTGGAGCGCAGATACGCAGTATTTT. The rearrangement joins TRBV12-3 or TRBV12-4 to TRBJ2-3; TRBD2 matches at 10 bases. CDR3 length: 17 residues. V gave up 0 bases and J gave up 4 bases; unmatched junction bases: 7.

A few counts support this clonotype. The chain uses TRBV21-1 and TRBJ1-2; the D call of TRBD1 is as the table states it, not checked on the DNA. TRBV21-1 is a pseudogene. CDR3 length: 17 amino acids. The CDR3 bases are TGTGCCAGCAGCAAAGAGACAGGGGGCGCGTATTCCTATGGCTACACCTTC. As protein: CASSKETGGAYSYGYTF.

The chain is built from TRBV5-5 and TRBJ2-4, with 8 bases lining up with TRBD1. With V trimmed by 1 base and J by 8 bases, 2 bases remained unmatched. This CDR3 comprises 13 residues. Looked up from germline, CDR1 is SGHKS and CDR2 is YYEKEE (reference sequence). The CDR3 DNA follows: TGTGCCAGCAGCTTGCAGGGGGCGGACATTCAGTACTTC. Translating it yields CASSLQGADIQYF.

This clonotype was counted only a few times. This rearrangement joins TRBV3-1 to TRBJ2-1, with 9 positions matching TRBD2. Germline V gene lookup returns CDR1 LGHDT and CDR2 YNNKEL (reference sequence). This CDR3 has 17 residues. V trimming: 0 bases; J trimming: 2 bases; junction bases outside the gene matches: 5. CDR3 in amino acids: CASSQDLLAGAYNEQFF. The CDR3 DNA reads TGTGCCAGCAGCCAAGATCTTTTAGCGGGAGCCTACAATGAGCAGTTCTTC.

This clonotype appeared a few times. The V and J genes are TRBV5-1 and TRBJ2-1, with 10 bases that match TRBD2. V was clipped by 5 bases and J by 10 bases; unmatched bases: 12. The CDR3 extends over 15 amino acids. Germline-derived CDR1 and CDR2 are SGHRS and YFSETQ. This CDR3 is CASSNGLAASPEQFF. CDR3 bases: TGCGCCAGCAGTAACGGACTAGCGGCCTCTCCCGAGCAGTTCTTC. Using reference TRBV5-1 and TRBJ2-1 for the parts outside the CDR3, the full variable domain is KAGVTQTPRYLIKTRGQQVTLSCSPISGHRSVSWYQQTPGQGLQFLFEYFSETQRNKGNFPGRFSGRQFSNSRSEMNVSTLELGDSALYLCASSNGLAASPEQFFGPGTRLTVL.

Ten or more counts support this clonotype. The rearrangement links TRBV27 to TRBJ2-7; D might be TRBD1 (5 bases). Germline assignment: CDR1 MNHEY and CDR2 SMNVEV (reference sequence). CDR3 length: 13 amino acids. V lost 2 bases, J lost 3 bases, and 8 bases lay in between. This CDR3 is CASSLQGSYEQYF. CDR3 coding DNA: TGTGCCAGCAGTTTACAGGGTAGCTACGAGCAGTACTTC.

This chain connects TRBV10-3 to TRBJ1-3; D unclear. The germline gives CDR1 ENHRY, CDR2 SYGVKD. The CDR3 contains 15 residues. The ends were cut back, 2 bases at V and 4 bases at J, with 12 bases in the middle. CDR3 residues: CAISEAEGSGNTIYF. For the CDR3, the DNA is TGTGCCATCAGTGAGGCCGAGGGTTCCGGAAACACCATATATTTT.

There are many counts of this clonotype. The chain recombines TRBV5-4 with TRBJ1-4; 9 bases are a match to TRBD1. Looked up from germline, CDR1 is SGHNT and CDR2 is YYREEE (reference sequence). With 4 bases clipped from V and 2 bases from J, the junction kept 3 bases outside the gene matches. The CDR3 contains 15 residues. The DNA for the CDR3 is TGTGCCAGCAGCAAACAGGGGGCTACTAATGAAAAACTGTTTTTT. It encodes CASSKQGATNEKLFF.

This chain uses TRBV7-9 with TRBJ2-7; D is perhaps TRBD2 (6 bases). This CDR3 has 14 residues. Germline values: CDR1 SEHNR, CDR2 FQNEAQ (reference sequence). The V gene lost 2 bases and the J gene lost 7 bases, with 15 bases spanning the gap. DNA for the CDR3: TGTGCCAGCAGCTTAAGTCAGGGAGGTAAGGAGCAGTACTTC. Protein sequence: CASSLSQGGKEQYF.

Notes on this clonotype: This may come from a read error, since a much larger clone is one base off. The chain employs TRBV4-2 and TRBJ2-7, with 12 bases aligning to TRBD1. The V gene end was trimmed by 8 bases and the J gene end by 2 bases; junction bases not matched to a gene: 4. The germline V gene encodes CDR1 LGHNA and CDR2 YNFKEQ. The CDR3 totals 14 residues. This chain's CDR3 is CASGRDRGPYEQYF. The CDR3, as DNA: TGTGCCAGCGGCCGGGACAGGGGGCCCTACGAGCAGTACTTC.

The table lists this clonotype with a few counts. CDR3 in amino acids: CASSQVGYGRDYEQYF. CDR3 bases: TGCGCCAGCAGCCAAGTGGGTTACGGGAGAGACTACGAGCAGTACTTC. The chain combines TRBV4-1 with TRBJ2-7, with D tentatively TRBD2 (6 bases). Between the trimmed V and J ends, which lost 1 base and 3 bases, there was a span of 16 bases. Germline-derived CDR1 and CDR2 are MGHRA and YSYEKL. The CDR3 loop spans 16 amino acids.

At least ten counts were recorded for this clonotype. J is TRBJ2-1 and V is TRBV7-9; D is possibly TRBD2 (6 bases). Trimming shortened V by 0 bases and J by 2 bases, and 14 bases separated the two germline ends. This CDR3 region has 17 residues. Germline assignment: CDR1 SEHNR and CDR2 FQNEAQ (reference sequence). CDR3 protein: CASSLAGPGAPYNEQFF. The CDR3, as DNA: TGTGCCAGCAGCTTAGCCGGTCCGGGAGCGCCCTACAATGAGCAGTTCTTC.

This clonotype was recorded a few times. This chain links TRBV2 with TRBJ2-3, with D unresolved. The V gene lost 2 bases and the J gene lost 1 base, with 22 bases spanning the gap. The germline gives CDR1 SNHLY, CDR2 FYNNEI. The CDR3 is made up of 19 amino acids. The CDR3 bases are TGTGCCAGCAGTGAAAGGGCGACACGTTGGCGGATTCGCACAGATACGCAGTATTTT. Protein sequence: CASSERATRWRIRTDTQYF.

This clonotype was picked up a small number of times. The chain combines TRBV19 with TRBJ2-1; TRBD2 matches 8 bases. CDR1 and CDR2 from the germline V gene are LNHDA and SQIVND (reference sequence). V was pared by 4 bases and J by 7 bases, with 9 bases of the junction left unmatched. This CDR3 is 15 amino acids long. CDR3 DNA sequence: TGTGCCAGTAGTACCTTAGCGGGAAGTAAGAATGAGCAGTTCTTC. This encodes CASSTLAGSKNEQFF.